This T cell receptor (beta chain) came from a study of shared clonotypes between healthy human individuals. Overall study context: Three plates were used per donor for CD4 naive, three for CD4 memory, two for CD8 naive and one for CD8 memory.

Naive CD8 cells comprised CD45RO-negative, CCR7-positively selected cells, excluding terminally differentiated effector memory CD45RA+ cells. The test was conducted at deep level. The assay was immunoSEQ multiplex PCR, and TCRdb's table has in-frame clones only and misses some. The sample records some 580,000 clones, 95% to 98% being singletons. The V gene lost 5 bases and the J gene lost 4 bases, with 9 bases spanning the gap. The CDR3 is 13 amino acids. Germline assignment: CDR1 SGHNT and CDR2 YENEEA. This clone appeared a single time. No antigen is known for it. Study-wide points: Sampling covered nothing but blood. Tissue TCR repertoires likely differ from those found in blood. What limited the represented genetic and exposure-history diversity was the small number of donors.

The source material was naive CD8+ T cells sorted from blood. The rearrangement links TRBV11-3 to TRBJ2-1; D is unresolved. This TCR was recovered from a man aged 25 to 45 in good health. The chain's CDR3 is CASSPGLYNEQFF. DNA of the CDR3: TGTGCCAGCAGCCCAGGTCTATACAATGAGCAGTTCTTC.